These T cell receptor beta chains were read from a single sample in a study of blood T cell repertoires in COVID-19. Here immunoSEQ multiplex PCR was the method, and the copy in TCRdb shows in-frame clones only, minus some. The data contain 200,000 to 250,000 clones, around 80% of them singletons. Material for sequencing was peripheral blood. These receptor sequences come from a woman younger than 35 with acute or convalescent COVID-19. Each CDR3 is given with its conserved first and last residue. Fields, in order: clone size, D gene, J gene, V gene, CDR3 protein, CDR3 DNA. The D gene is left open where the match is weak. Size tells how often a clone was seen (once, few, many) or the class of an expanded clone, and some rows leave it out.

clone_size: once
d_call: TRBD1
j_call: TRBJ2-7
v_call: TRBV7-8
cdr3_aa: CASSLQRQGHGAYEQYF
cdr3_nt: TGTGCCAGCAGCTTACAGCGACAGGGGCATGGGGCCTACGAGCAGTACTTC

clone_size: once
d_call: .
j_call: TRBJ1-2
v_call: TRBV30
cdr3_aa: CAWRYAGYGYTF
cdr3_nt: TGTGCCTGGAGGTATGCGGGGTATGGCTACACCTTC

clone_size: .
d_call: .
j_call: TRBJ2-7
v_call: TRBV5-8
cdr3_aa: CASSFAPSYEQYF
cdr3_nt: TGTGCCAGCAGCTTTGCGCCCTCCTACGAGCAGTACTTC

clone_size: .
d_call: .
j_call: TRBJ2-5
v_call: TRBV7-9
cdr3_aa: CASNFLGTQETQYF
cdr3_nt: TGTGCCAGCAACTTCCTAGGCACGCAAGAGACCCAGTACTTC

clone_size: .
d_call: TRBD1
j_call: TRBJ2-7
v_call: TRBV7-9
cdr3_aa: CASSPSIRDRGSTTYEQYF
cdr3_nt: TGTGCCAGCAGCCCCTCGATAAGGGACAGGGGTTCGACCACCTACGAGCAGTACTTC

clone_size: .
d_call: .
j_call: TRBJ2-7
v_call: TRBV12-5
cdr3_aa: CASGLVGASYEQYF
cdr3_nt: TGTGCTAGTGGTTTGGTAGGGGCCTCCTACGAGCAGTACTTC

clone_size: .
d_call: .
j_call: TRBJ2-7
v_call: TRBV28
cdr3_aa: CASKPGVGPYEQYF
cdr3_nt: TGTGCCAGCAAGCCCGGGGTTGGGCCCTACGAGCAGTACTTC

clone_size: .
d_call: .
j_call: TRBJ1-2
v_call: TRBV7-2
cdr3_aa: CASSLGWPGGGYTF
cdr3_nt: TGTGCCAGCAGCTTAGGATGGCCCGGGGGTGGCTACACCTTC

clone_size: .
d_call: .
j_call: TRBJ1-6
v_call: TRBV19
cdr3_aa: CASSRSYNSPLHF
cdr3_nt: TGTGCCAGTAGTCGCTCCTATAATTCACCCCTCCACTTT

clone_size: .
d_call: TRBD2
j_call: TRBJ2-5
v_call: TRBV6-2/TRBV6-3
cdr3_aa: CASSGLAGVPSQETQYF
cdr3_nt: TGTGCCAGCAGCGGACTAGCGGGAGTTCCCTCCCAAGAGACCCAGTACTTC

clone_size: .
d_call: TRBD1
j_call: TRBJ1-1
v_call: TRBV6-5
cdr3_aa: CASSLQGGSTEAFF
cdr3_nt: TGTGCCAGCAGCCTACAGGGGGGAAGCACTGAAGCTTTCTTT

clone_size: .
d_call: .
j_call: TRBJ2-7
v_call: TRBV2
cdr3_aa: CASRREITRYEQYF
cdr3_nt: TGTGCCAGCCGCAGGGAAATCACACGCTACGAGCAGTACTTC

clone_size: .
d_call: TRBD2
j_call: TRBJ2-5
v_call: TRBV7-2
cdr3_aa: CASSLGVSGRFGETQYF
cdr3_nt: TGTGCCAGCAGCTTAGGCGTTAGCGGGAGGTTTGGAGAGACCCAGTACTTC